This passage covers 27 T cell receptor beta chains from one sample sequenced in a study of cytomegalovirus exposure and HLA in healthy donors. PCR primers comprised 60 Vbeta and 13 Jbeta primers. Data came from immunoSEQ multiplex PCR; TCRdb stores just in-frame clones and leaves some out. The top ten hold approximately 5% of the sample, which has roughly 100,000 clones, approximately 80% seen once. Sequenced material: PBMCs. The receptor source for this set is a woman aged 40 to 50 in good health and CMV-seronegative.

A few counts support this clone. This sequence joins TRBV4-2 and TRBJ1-4; perhaps TRBD1 as D (5 bases). Trimming took off 0 bases at V and 2 bases at J, with 7 bases between the two ends. This CDR3 has 15 amino acids. The germline V gene encodes CDR1 LGHNA and CDR2 YNFKEQ. The CDR3 reads CASSQEGQTNEKLFF. The CDR3 DNA reads TGTGCCAGCAGCCAAGAGGGGCAGACTAATGAAAAACTGTTTTTT.

The V gene is TRBV7-8, the J gene TRBJ2-5; no definite D call. The V and J ends lost 5 bases and 6 bases respectively, with 7 bases between them. Looked up from germline, CDR1 is SGHVS and CDR2 is FQNEAQ. The CDR3 runs 11 residues. This CDR3 is CASSLSKTQYF. For the CDR3, the DNA is TGTGCCAGCAGCCTCTCTAAGACCCAGTACTTC.

The rearrangement joins TRBV4-2 to TRBJ2-5, with 12 bases that match TRBD2. V lost 3 bases and J lost 3; bases outside the gene matches: 8. CDR1 and CDR2 (germline): LGHNA, YNFKEQ. This CDR3 has 17 amino acids. CDR3 protein: CASSHTSGGPDEETQYF. The CDR3 coding sequence is TGTGCCAGCAGCCATACTAGCGGGGGGCCCGACGAAGAGACCCAGTACTTC.

This clone has just a few counts. The chain combines TRBV5-1 with TRBJ2-5; perhaps TRBD2 as D (5 bases). The V and J ends lost 0 bases and 4 bases respectively, with 10 bases between them. CDR1 is SGHRS, CDR2 YFSETQ, per germline. This CDR3 has 14 amino acids. The CDR3 region has the DNA TGCGCCAGCAGCTTGGATGAGGGTCGAGAGACCCAGTACTTC. It specifies CASSLDEGRETQYF.

The chain recombines TRBV6-5 with TRBJ2-1; no firm D call. The germline CDR1 and CDR2 sequences are MNHEY and SVGAGI. V lost 6 bases and J lost 8, with 14 bases in between. This CDR3 region has 13 residues. The CDR3 protein is CASRTSVIDEQFF. DNA of the CDR3: TGTGCCAGCAGAACTTCGGTTATAGATGAGCAGTTCTTC.

The genes are TRBV25-1 and TRBJ1-4; 8 nucleotides line up with TRBD1. The CDR3 runs 16 residues. CDR1 MGHDK and CDR2 SYGVNS come from the germline V gene. Germline trimming cut 3 bases from V and 7 bases from J; bases unmatched to any gene: 10. The CDR3 region is CASSDLGQGRREKLFF. DNA for the CDR3: TGTGCCAGCAGTGACCTAGGACAGGGACGGCGTGAAAAACTGTTTTTT.

The J gene is TRBJ2-7, the V gene TRBV6-1; the match to TRBD2 covers 12 bases. The V gene's germline CDR1 is MNHNS and CDR2 SASEGT. Trimming removed 4 bases from V and 3 bases from J; junction bases left unmatched: 4. The CDR3 totals 15 residues. CDR3 in DNA: TGTGCCAGCAGTGCCGGGACTAGCGGGTTCTACGAGCAGTACTTC. This sequence encodes CASSAGTSGFYEQYF.

Points on this clone: Because it lacks the conserved phenylalanine or tryptophan at the end, this CDR3 is likely a read error. The chain links TRBV30 to TRBJ1-5; D might be TRBD1 (6 bases). Trimming cost V 6 bases and J 0 bases, with 9 bases left between them. The CDR3 spans 13 residues. The V gene's germline CDR1 is GTSNPN and CDR2 SVGIG (reference sequence). CDR3 in DNA: TGTGCCTGCCAAGGGGGTAGCAATCAGCCCCAGCATGTT. Its translation is CACQGGSNQPQHV.

The V call is TRBV30, the J call TRBJ1-1; possibly TRBD1 for D (6 bases). The CDR3 runs 12 residues. Germline values: CDR1 GTSNPN, CDR2 SVGIG (reference sequence). V gave up 3 bases and J gave up 8 bases, with 13 bases separating them. The CDR3: CAWSQRGPEAFF. The CDR3 DNA reads as TGTGCCTGGAGCCAGCGGGGGCCAGAAGCTTTCTTT.

The CDR3 sequence: CASSQDRTAENSPLHF. DNA of the CDR3: TGTGCCAGCAGCCAAGATCGCACAGCTGAAAATTCACCCCTCCACTTT. The genes are TRBV4-2 and TRBJ1-6; D ambiguous. CDR3 size: 16 residues. CDR1 is LGHNA, CDR2 YNFKEQ, per germline. Trimming took 0 bases from V and 7 from J, leaving 13 bases between them.

This clone was detected a few times. This chain connects TRBV5-1 to TRBJ2-3; tentative D call: TRBD2 (5 bases). In germline, CDR1 is SGHRS, CDR2 YFSETQ. The germline V and J ends were trimmed by 0 bases and 2 bases, with 10 bases remaining between them. The CDR3 runs 15 residues. CDR3 coding DNA: TGCGCCAGCAGCTTGGCCTCGGGGTTCACAGATACGCAGTATTTT. This encodes CASSLASGFTDTQYF.

V and J are TRBV29-1 and TRBJ1-3; D gene ambiguous. Germline V lookup: CDR1 SQVTM, CDR2 ANQGSEA. The V and J ends lost 0 bases and 3 bases respectively, with 9 bases between them. This CDR3 comprises 14 residues. CDR3 nucleotides: TGCAGCGTTGAAGACGTACATCGTGGAAACACCATATATTTT. This gives the protein CSVEDVHRGNTIYF.

The rearrangement uses TRBV2 and TRBJ2-3; 8 bases agree with TRBD2. There are 18 residues in the CDR3. The germline V gene encodes CDR1 SNHLY and CDR2 FYNNEI. V was pared by 8 bases and J by 2 bases, with 18 bases of the junction left unmatched. The CDR3: CASQSSGTSPHYTDTQYF. CDR3 nucleotide sequence: TGTGCCAGCCAGTCGTCCGGGACTAGTCCTCACTACACAGATACGCAGTATTTT.

This clone was seen more than once but under ten times. The chain carries TRBV27 and TRBJ1-5; no clear D. V lost 2 bases, J lost 6 bases, and 8 bases lay in between. Germline CDR1 reads MNHEY; CDR2 reads SMNVEV (reference sequence). The CDR3 sequence is 13 residues long. The CDR3, as DNA: TGTGCCAGCAGTTTAGTAGTTGGTCAGCCCCAGCATTTT. This sequence encodes CASSLVVGQPQHF.

The rearrangement joins TRBV5-1 to TRBJ2-3, with a possible D match to TRBD1 (6 bases). This CDR3 region has 15 residues. V lost 0 bases to trimming and J lost 6 bases, with 14 bases between them. CDR1 and CDR2 from the germline V gene are SGHRS and YFSETQ. CDR3 protein: CASSLGGGGHDTQYF. The CDR3 DNA reads as TGCGCCAGCAGCTTGGGTGGGGGCGGTCATGATACGCAGTATTTT.

The chain links TRBV19 to TRBJ2-7, with a weak D call TRBD1 (5 bases). V gave up 6 bases and J gave up 5 bases, with 14 bases separating them. This CDR3 spans 13 amino acids. CDR1 LNHDA and CDR2 SQIVND come from the germline V gene (reference sequence). The CDR3 nucleotides read TGTGCCAGTAGAGGCAGGGCTTCTCACGAGCAGTACTTC. This sequence encodes CASRGRASHEQYF.

V is TRBV29-1 and J is TRBJ1-2, with D possibly being TRBD1 (5 bases). The CDR3 is 11 residues long. Looked up from germline, CDR1 is SQVTM and CDR2 is ANQGSEA. Trimming cost V 4 bases and J 8 bases, with 11 bases left between them. As DNA, the CDR3 is TGCAGCGTTGTGGGAGGGGTCGGCTACACCTTC. It is translated as CSVVGGVGYTF.

V is TRBV4-3 and J is TRBJ2-6; 7 bases line up with TRBD1. Trimming at V came to 4 bases and at J to 0 bases, leaving 3 bases not matched to a gene. Germline V lookup: CDR1 LGHNA, CDR2 YSLEER. The CDR3 is 16 amino acids. The CDR3 loop is CASSPQGFSGANVLTF. CDR3 nucleotide sequence: TGCGCCAGCAGCCCACAGGGGTTCTCTGGGGCCAACGTCCTGACTTTC.

V gene TRBV7-8 combines with J gene TRBJ1-2; D might be TRBD1 (6 bases). The V gene lost 2 bases and the J gene lost 8 bases, with 15 bases spanning the gap. The germline gives CDR1 SGHVS, CDR2 FQNEAQ. This CDR3 contains 14 residues. In DNA, the CDR3 is TGTGCCAGCAGCTTATCGCGATACAGGGACGGCTACACCTTC. This codes for CASSLSRYRDGYTF.

V is TRBV19 and J is TRBJ2-2; 9 bases are shared with TRBD1. The CDR3 extends over 15 amino acids. V gave up 8 bases and J gave up 4 bases; unmatched junction bases: 8. Germline V gene sequence: CDR1 LNHDA, CDR2 SQIVND (reference sequence). CDR3 protein: CASSQGALTTGELFF. CDR3 sequence (DNA): TGTGCCAGTTCACAGGGGGCATTAACCACCGGGGAGCTGTTTTTT.

This chain links TRBV5-1 with TRBJ2-7; 8 bases map to TRBD1. V lost 4 bases and J lost 3; bases outside the gene matches: 6. Germline CDR1 is SGHRS and CDR2 is YFSETQ. This CDR3 region has 14 residues. In DNA form, the CDR3 reads TGCGCCAGCAGCCAAGGACAGGGTGGCTACGAGCAGTACTTC. It specifies CASSQGQGGYEQYF.

The chain links TRBV5-4 to TRBJ1-2; 9 positions agree with TRBD1. V gave up 4 bases and J gave up 4 bases; unmatched junction bases: 17. This CDR3 has 18 residues. Germline lookup yields CDR1 SGHNT and CDR2 YYREEE (reference sequence). In DNA, the CDR3 is TGTGCCAGCAGCCACTTCGGCTGGGGGGACAGGGACATCTATGGCTACACCTTC. This codes for CASSHFGWGDRDIYGYTF.

This clone was seen only a few times. This chain connects TRBV5-1 to TRBJ2-1; a possible D gene is TRBD2 (7 bases). CDR1 is SGHRS, CDR2 YFSETQ, per germline. This CDR3 is built from 15 residues. V shed 4 bases and J shed 2 bases, with 13 bases lying between them. The CDR3 loop is CASSKEGGPYNEQFF. CDR3 coding DNA: TGCGCCAGCAGCAAGGAGGGGGGGCCCTACAATGAGCAGTTCTTC. The full variable domain, rest sourced from reference TRBV5-1 and TRBJ2-1, is KAGVTQTPRYLIKTRGQQVTLSCSPISGHRSVSWYQQTPGQGLQFLFEYFSETQRNKGNFPGRFSGRQFSNSRSEMNVSTLELGDSALYLCASSKEGGPYNEQFFGPGTRLTVL.

The chain links TRBV5-1 to TRBJ2-3; 11 bases fit TRBD2. The ends lost 3 bases at V and 0 bases at J; junction bases unmatched: 3. The CDR3 runs to 16 residues. CDR1 and CDR2 from the germline V gene are SGHRS and YFSETQ. CDR3: CASSSTSGASTDTQYF. CDR3 sequence (DNA): TGCGCCAGCAGCTCGACTAGCGGGGCTAGCACAGATACGCAGTATTTT.

The chain links TRBV21-1 to TRBJ1-2; the listed D gene, TRBD1, was not tested against the DNA. TRBV21-1 is a documented pseudogene. The CDR3 has 14 amino acids. This CDR3 is CASSLRQGIYGYTF. The DNA for the CDR3 is TGTGCCAGCAGCCTCCGACAGGGGATCTATGGCTACACCTTC.

V usage is TRBV19 and J usage is TRBJ2-7, with D maybe TRBD1 (5 bases). CDR1 and CDR2 (germline): LNHDA, SQIVND (reference sequence). CDR3 length equals 14 residues. V gave up 6 bases and J gave up 0 bases, with 12 bases separating them. This chain's CDR3 is CASSRRDSSYEQYF. CDR3 coding DNA: TGTGCCAGTAGCCGCAGGGATAGCTCCTACGAGCAGTACTTC.

The chain has TRBV5-1 and TRBJ2-5, with 9 bases lining up with TRBD2. The CDR3 is made up of 16 amino acids. The junction had 9 bases not matched to a gene; V was cut back by 3 bases and J by 3 bases. Germline assignment: CDR1 SGHRS and CDR2 YFSETQ. CDR3 coding DNA: TGCGCCAGCAGCTGGGGGACTAGCCGTAGGGAAGAGACCCAGTACTTC. Its translation is CASSWGTSRREETQYF. Variable domain in full (rest from reference TRBV5-1 and TRBJ2-5): KAGVTQTPRYLIKTRGQQVTLSCSPISGHRSVSWYQQTPGQGLQFLFEYFSETQRNKGNFPGRFSGRQFSNSRSEMNVSTLELGDSALYLCASSWGTSRREETQYFGPGTRLLVL.